These 30 T cell receptor beta chains share one sample of origin, sequenced in a study of shared clonotypes between healthy human individuals. As defined, naive CD8 cells were CD45RO-negative and positively selected for CCR7, with terminally differentiated effector memory CD45RA+ cells excluded. Produced via immunoSEQ multiplex PCR; TCRdb's table is partial and in-frame only. The sample records around 610,000 clones, 96% being singletons. Input material: naive CD8+ T cells sorted from blood. The receptors here all came from a woman aged 25 to 39 in good health.

The chain is built from TRBV10-2 and TRBJ1-1, with D perhaps TRBD1 (6 bases). This CDR3 spans 14 amino acids. CDR1 and CDR2 from the germline V gene are WSHSY and SAAADI. V shed 4 bases and J shed 2 bases, with 11 bases lying between them. CDR3 sequence: CASSVGGGNTEAFF. CDR3 in DNA: TGCGCCAGCAGTGTCGGAGGGGGAAACACTGAAGCTTTCTTT.

The rearrangement joins TRBV28 to TRBJ1-1, with D possibly TRBD1 on 6 matching bases. This CDR3 region has 15 residues. Looked up from germline, CDR1 is MDHEN and CDR2 is SYDVKM. The germline V and J ends were trimmed by 5 bases and 6 bases, with 19 bases remaining between them. As DNA, the CDR3 is TGTGCCAGCAGTCCCCCGGGGGCAGGCCTACCTGAAGCTTTCTTT. As protein: CASSPPGAGLPEAFF.

The V and J genes are TRBV7-8 and TRBJ2-1, with 10 nucleotides matching TRBD1. In germline, CDR1 is SGHVS, CDR2 FQNEAQ. V gave up 1 base and J gave up 4 bases; unmatched junction bases: 4. This CDR3 is built from 16 residues. The CDR3 region is CASSLVRTGGYNEQFF. The CDR3 nucleotides are TGTGCCAGCAGCTTAGTACGGACAGGGGGGTACAATGAGCAGTTCTTC.

The rearrangement links TRBV29-1 to TRBJ2-1; D is ambiguous. V was trimmed by 3 bases and J by 6 bases, leaving 12 bases between them. The germline V gene has CDR1 SQVTM and CDR2 ANQGSEA. The CDR3 length is 13 residues. Here the CDR3 DNA reads TGCAGCGTTGAGGGTGGCCTAGTCAATGAGCAGTTCTTC. Translation: CSVEGGLVNEQFF.

V usage is TRBV5-8 and J usage is TRBJ1-2; 7 bases map to TRBD1. V lost 2 bases, J lost 4 bases, and 5 bases stayed unmatched. Germline lookup yields CDR1 SGHTS and CDR2 YDEGEE. This CDR3 has 14 residues. The CDR3 bases are TGTGCCAGCAGCTTCTTAACAGGGGCCTATGGCTACACCTTC. It translates to CASSFLTGAYGYTF.

This chain links TRBV19 with TRBJ1-1; 12 bases agree with TRBD1. The CDR3 runs to 16 residues. Germline values: CDR1 LNHDA, CDR2 SQIVND (reference sequence). J gave up 3 bases and V 5 bases, and 7 bases lay outside the gene matches. CDR3 in DNA: TGTGCCAGTAGTTTGGGACAGGGGGCTAAAGACACTGAAGCTTTCTTT. It encodes CASSLGQGAKDTEAFF.

This chain uses TRBV27 with TRBJ2-7; 8 nucleotides line up with TRBD2. Germline CDR1 is MNHEY and CDR2 is SMNVEV (reference sequence). The junction had 9 bases not matched to a gene; V was cut back by 6 bases and J by 2 bases. The CDR3 sequence is 15 residues long. In nucleotides, the CDR3 is TGTGCCAGCAGGTCCTTCGCGGGAGGAACCTACGAGCAGTACTTC. Its protein product is CASRSFAGGTYEQYF.

The CDR3 loop reads CASIGHVNQPQHF. Here the CDR3 DNA reads TGTGCCAGCATTGGGCACGTCAATCAGCCCCAGCATTTT. The rearrangement uses TRBV6-1 and TRBJ1-5; no firm D call. V shed 7 bases and J shed 3 bases, with 10 bases lying between them. The CDR3 has 13 residues. Germline assignment: CDR1 MNHNS and CDR2 SASEGT.

The chain links TRBV21-1 to TRBJ2-3; whether TRBD2, the table's D call, matches the DNA was not checked. TRBV21-1 is labeled a pseudogene. The CDR3 has 18 residues. The CDR3 loop reads CASSKSRPGTSFRDTQYF. In DNA form, the CDR3 reads TGTGCCAGCAGCAAATCACGACCCGGGACTAGCTTCAGAGATACGCAGTATTTT.

The V gene is TRBV11-2, the J gene TRBJ2-7, with unresolved D. The germline V gene encodes CDR1 SGHAT and CDR2 FQNNGV. This CDR3 region has 15 residues. Trimming removed 1 base from V and 1 base from J, with 11 bases in between. The CDR3 is CASSLGRLLSYEQYF. The CDR3 DNA sequence: TGTGCCAGCAGCTTAGGTCGGCTGCTATCCTACGAGCAGTACTTC.

The chain has TRBV28 and TRBJ2-7; D not resolved. The germline gives CDR1 MDHEN, CDR2 SYDVKM. The CDR3 is 16 residues long. V was shortened by 1 base and J by 6 bases, with 19 bases between the two germline ends. CDR3 DNA sequence: TGTGCCAGCAGTTTATTCTGGAGTGCCTCTATTAGCGAGCAGTACTTC. It is translated as CASSLFWSASISEQYF.

This rearrangement joins TRBV4-1 to TRBJ1-1, with unresolved D. This CDR3 is 15 amino acids long. Per the germline V gene, CDR1 is MGHRA and CDR2 is YSYEKL. Trimming took 4 bases from V and 1 from J, leaving 13 bases between them. CDR3 sequence: CASSLTTRGNTEAFF. The DNA for the CDR3 is TGCGCCAGCAGCCTCACGACCCGGGGGAACACTGAAGCTTTCTTT.

The CDR3 spells CASSSTAGGPPGMNEQFF. CDR3 DNA sequence: TGCGCCAGCAGCTCTACAGCGGGAGGCCCCCCCGGGATGAATGAGCAGTTCTTC. This sequence joins TRBV5-1 and TRBJ2-1, with 9 bases aligning to TRBD2. Germline values: CDR1 SGHRS, CDR2 YFSETQ. The CDR3 has 18 amino acids. V was clipped by 3 bases and J by 7 bases; unmatched bases: 17.

The chain combines TRBV6-1 with TRBJ1-2; no definite D call. V lost 1 base and J lost 4, with 10 bases in between. The CDR3 is 14 amino acids. CDR1 MNHNS and CDR2 SASEGT come from the germline V gene. The DNA of the CDR3 is TGTGCCAGCAGTGAAGGCACAGTCGGCTATGGCTACACCTTC. Residues: CASSEGTVGYGYTF.

The chain couples TRBV19 to TRBJ1-2; 11 bases are shared with TRBD1. J was trimmed by 5 bases and V by 5 bases; bases with no gene match: 4. This CDR3 comprises 14 residues. Germline V CDR1 and CDR2: LNHDA, SQIVND (reference sequence). The CDR3 reads CASSPGQGAYGYTF. Written as DNA, the CDR3 is TGTGCCAGTAGTCCCGGACAGGGGGCTTATGGCTACACCTTC.

The V call is TRBV27, the J call TRBJ1-3; 11 nucleotides match TRBD1. This CDR3 is built from 16 residues. The germline V gene has CDR1 MNHEY and CDR2 SMNVEV (reference sequence). Trimming cost V 5 bases and J 4 bases; bases outside gene matches: 7. CDR3 nucleotides: TGTGCCAGCAGTCCCCGGACAGGGGGCACCGGAAACACCATATATTTT. This sequence encodes CASSPRTGGTGNTIYF.

This clone was found once. The chain combines TRBV28 with TRBJ1-2, with D perhaps matching TRBD1 (5 bases). This CDR3 contains 17 residues. From germline, CDR1 is MDHEN and CDR2 SYDVKM. Trimming took 5 bases from V and 4 from J, leaving 23 bases between them. CDR3 residues: CASSRTPSWGTGYGYTF. CDR3 nucleotides: TGTGCCAGCAGTAGAACTCCCAGTTGGGGGACGGGCTATGGCTACACCTTC.

The gene calls are TRBV5-8 and TRBJ2-2; 7 positions match TRBD2. The V and J ends lost 4 bases and 4 bases, in that order; junction bases with no gene match: 7. The CDR3 runs 15 residues. Germline CDR1 SGHTS, CDR2 YDEGEE. CDR3 bases: TGTGCCAGCAGCCAAAAGCGGGATCTCACCGGGGAGCTGTTTTTT. Protein sequence: CASSQKRDLTGELFF.

This clone showed up just once. The chain recombines TRBV5-5 with TRBJ2-7; 8 bases match TRBD1. The CDR3 covers 16 residues. V shed 2 bases and J 2 bases; nucleotides not matched to a gene: 9. The germline CDR1 and CDR2 sequences are SGHKS and YYEKEE (reference sequence). CDR3 sequence: CASSLRTGRRPYEQYF. DNA of the CDR3: TGTGCCAGCAGCTTACGGACAGGGCGTCGTCCCTACGAGCAGTACTTC. Combining the CDR3 with reference TRBV5-5 and TRBJ2-7 gives the whole variable domain DAGVTQSPTHLIKTRGQQVTLRCSPISGHKSVSWYQQVLGQGPQFIFQYYEKEERGRGNFPDRFSARQFPNYSSELNVNALLLGDSALYLCASSLRTGRRPYEQYFGPGTRLTVT.

The chain carries TRBV7-9 and TRBJ2-7, with D perhaps TRBD1 (6 bases). CDR3 length equals 14 residues. V lost 5 bases and J 6 bases, leaving 17 bases between the germline ends. CDR1 and CDR2 from the germline V gene are SEHNR and FQNEAQ (reference sequence). The CDR3 DNA reads as TGTGCCAGCAGCCCAGGACAGCGAGCCTTCGAGCAGTACTTC. This sequence encodes CASSPGQRAFEQYF.

The chain employs TRBV10-2 and TRBJ1-2; D not certain. Per germline, CDR1 WSHSY and CDR2 SAAADI. V was clipped by 3 bases and J by 1 base, with 6 bases between them. The CDR3 has 13 amino acids. The CDR3 DNA sequence: TGCGCCAGCAGTGATTTTAGTAACTATGGCTACACCTTC. Residues: CASSDFSNYGYTF.

The J gene is TRBJ2-7, the V gene TRBV11-2, with D unresolved. The V gene's germline CDR1 is SGHAT and CDR2 FQNNGV. The CDR3 covers 13 residues. Between the trimmed V and J ends, which lost 4 bases and 2 bases, there was a span of 9 bases. CDR3 nucleotide sequence: TGTGCCAGCAGCTCACTACAAACCTACGAGCAGTACTTC. It translates to CASSSLQTYEQYF.

V is TRBV6-5 and J is TRBJ2-7; TRBD1 aligns across 10 bases. Germline trimming cut 5 bases from V and 6 bases from J; bases unmatched to any gene: 4. This CDR3 region has 13 residues. Germline V gene data show CDR1 as MNHEY and CDR2 as SVGAGI. DNA for the CDR3: TGTGCCAGCAGTAGACAGGGGGCTGGCGAGCAGTACTTC. Amino acid sequence: CASSRQGAGEQYF.

J is TRBJ2-7 and V is TRBV5-5; 10 bases map to TRBD1. CDR1 is SGHKS and CDR2 is YYEKEE in the germline V gene (reference sequence). The CDR3 spans 16 residues. With V trimmed by 1 base and J by 0 bases, 4 bases remained unmatched. The DNA of the CDR3 is TGTGCCAGCAGCTTGTATGGGACAGGGGCCTCCTACGAGCAGTACTTC. This gives the protein CASSLYGTGASYEQYF.

V gene TRBV29-1 combines with J gene TRBJ2-1; D unresolved. This CDR3 contains 16 residues. Germline CDR1 reads SQVTM; CDR2 reads ANQGSEA. Trimming stripped 3 bases from V and 3 bases from J, with 18 bases between. The CDR3 nucleotides read TGCAGCGTTGACGGTCCCGCGGCGGCGCGCTACAATGAGCAGTTCTTC. Translated: CSVDGPAAARYNEQFF.

J is TRBJ2-1 and V is TRBV19; D is ambiguous. V lost 1 base, J lost 9 bases, and 7 bases lay in between. Per the germline V gene, CDR1 is LNHDA and CDR2 is SQIVND (reference sequence). This CDR3 is 12 amino acids long. The CDR3 loop reads CASSIAGGEQFF. As DNA, the CDR3 is TGTGCCAGTAGTATAGCTGGCGGTGAGCAGTTCTTC.

The DNA for the CDR3 is TGTGCCAGCAGTTTGTCGGGGGGATACACTGAAGCTTTCTTT. Protein product: CASSLSGGYTEAFF. V gene TRBV28 combines with J gene TRBJ1-1; a possible D gene is TRBD1 (5 bases). Germline CDR1 MDHEN, CDR2 SYDVKM. Trimming pared 3 bases from V and 3 bases from J, leaving 11 bases between. The CDR3 length is 14 residues.

J is TRBJ1-1 and V is TRBV9, with TRBD1 matching over 8 bases. V trimming: 3 bases; J trimming: 8 bases; junction bases outside the gene matches: 15. The CDR3 extends over 16 amino acids. CDR1 SGDLS and CDR2 YYNGEE come from the germline V gene. The CDR3 nucleotides read TGTGCCAGCAGCGAAAAAAGAGACAGGGGCGAGGTGGAAGCTTTCTTT. Encoded protein: CASSEKRDRGEVEAFF.

The CDR3 reads CASSVVLYEQYF. CDR3 nucleotide sequence: TGTGCCAGCAGCGTTGTTTTGTACGAGCAGTACTTC. The chain uses TRBV2 and TRBJ2-7, with D unclear. V was shortened by 6 bases and J by 4 bases, with 10 bases between the two germline ends. Looked up from germline, CDR1 is SNHLY and CDR2 is FYNNEI. CDR3 length equals 12 residues.

This chain uses TRBV4-1 with TRBJ2-7, with 12 bases aligning to TRBD1. This CDR3 has 14 amino acids. V lost 5 bases, J lost 6 bases, and 5 bases stayed unmatched. Germline values: CDR1 MGHRA, CDR2 YSYEKL. The CDR3, as DNA: TGCGCCAGCAGCGCCGGGACAGGGGGCGGCGAGCAGTACTTC. This encodes CASSAGTGGGEQYF.